What follows are 29 T cell receptor beta chains derived from one specimen sequenced in a study of cytomegalovirus exposure and HLA in healthy donors. This PCR relied on a set of 60 Vbeta primers and 13 Jbeta primers. The data were produced by immunoSEQ multiplex PCR, yet TCRdb's version contains in-frame clones alone and is incomplete. Among about 120,000 clones listed, around 69% were seen once. Sequencing was performed on PBMCs. The origin of the receptors is a woman aged 40-49 years in good health and CMV-seropositive.

There are a few counts of this clone. The chain uses TRBV7-8 and TRBJ1-1, with 8 nucleotides matching TRBD1. The germline V gene encodes CDR1 SGHVS and CDR2 FQNEAQ. There are 15 residues in the CDR3. V shed 5 bases and J 4 bases; nucleotides not matched to a gene: 9. The CDR3 DNA reads as TGTGCCAGCAGCGCCCGGACAGGGAGGATCACTGAAGCTTTCTTT. Residues: CASSARTGRITEAFF.

The V call is TRBV29-1, the J call TRBJ1-1; D remains ambiguous. Trimming pared 1 base from V and 1 base from J, leaving 7 bases between. From germline, CDR1 is SQVTM and CDR2 ANQGSEA. The CDR3 is 13 amino acids. The CDR3 reads CSVEGAANTEAFF. For the CDR3, the DNA is TGCAGCGTTGAAGGGGCCGCGAACACTGAAGCTTTCTTT. The complete variable domain, with remaining parts taken from reference TRBV29-1 and TRBJ1-1, reads SAVISQKPSRDICQRGTSLTIQCQVDSQVTMMFWYRQQPGQSLTLIATANQGSEATYESGFVIDKFPISRPNLTFSTLTVSNMSPEDSSIYLCSVEGAANTEAFFGQGTRLTVV.

CDR3 DNA sequence: TGTGCCAGCAGTCGGCTAGACTTCACAGATACGCAGTATTTT. Translated: CASSRLDFTDTQYF. The V gene is TRBV2, the J gene TRBJ2-3; D unclear. The V gene lost 5 bases and the J gene lost 2 bases, with 11 bases spanning the gap. CDR1 SNHLY and CDR2 FYNNEI come from the germline V gene. The CDR3 consists of 14 residues.

V and J are TRBV6-5 and TRBJ1-6; TRBD1 agrees at 7 bases. V lost 7 bases, J lost 8 bases, and 8 bases stayed unmatched. The CDR3 is 14 residues long. Germline V gene lookup returns CDR1 MNHEY and CDR2 SVGAGI. The DNA for the CDR3 is TGTGCCAGCAACATAGGGGGCTTCGATTCACCCCTCCACTTT. This encodes CASNIGGFDSPLHF.

Here the CDR3 DNA reads TGTGCCAGCAGCCAAGACAGGGGGTATCAGCCCCAGCATTTT. Its protein is CASSQDRGYQPQHF. The chain combines TRBV6-6 with TRBJ1-5, with 9 bases lining up with TRBD1. The CDR3 is 14 residues long. Trimming cost V 6 bases and J 5 bases; bases outside gene matches: 5. Germline V gives CDR1 MNHNY, CDR2 SVGAGI (reference sequence).

The CDR3 region is CACTGRGSYEQYF. CDR3 in DNA: TGTGCCTGCACCGGCAGGGGATCCTACGAGCAGTACTTC. The chain joins TRBV10-3 to TRBJ2-7, with a tentative D call TRBD1 (6 bases). The CDR3 is 13 residues long. Trimming removed 11 bases from V and 1 base from J, with 15 bases in between. The germline V gene has CDR1 ENHRY and CDR2 SYGVKD.

With regard to this clone: Other DNA sequences of this sample code for an identical CDR3. Here the CDR3 reads CASSPRTFDGYTF. CDR3 in DNA: TGTGCCAGTAGCCCGAGGACTTTTGACGGTTACACCTTC. The chain carries TRBV19 and TRBJ1-2; D is unresolved. From germline, CDR1 is LNHDA and CDR2 SQIVND (reference sequence). This CDR3 has 13 amino acids. With 6 bases removed from V and 11 bases from J, the gap between germline ends came to 19 bases.

This clone was detected only once. The chain uses TRBV4-1 and TRBJ2-7, with 9 positions matching TRBD1. The length of the CDR3 is 14 residues. Germline-derived CDR1 and CDR2 are MGHRA and YSYEKL. The V gene end was trimmed by 4 bases and the J gene end by 4 bases; junction bases not matched to a gene: 5. The CDR3 loop reads CASSLGQGPYEQYF. The CDR3 DNA follows: TGCGCCAGCAGCCTGGGACAGGGTCCGTACGAGCAGTACTTC.

This sequence joins TRBV7-2 and TRBJ2-3, with 10 bases matching TRBD2. The germline V gene encodes CDR1 SGHTA and CDR2 FQGNSA. V was clipped by 2 bases and J by 2 bases; unmatched bases: 7. The CDR3 consists of 17 residues. Here the CDR3 reads CASSLRNSGGFTDTQYF. CDR3 coding DNA: TGTGCCAGCAGCTTACGTAATAGCGGGGGGTTCACAGATACGCAGTATTTT. Complete variable domain (other parts from reference TRBV7-2 and TRBJ2-3): GAGVSQSPSNKVTEKGKDVELRCDPISGHTALYWYRQSLGQGLEFLIYFQGNSAPDKSGLPSDRFSAERTGGSVSTLTIQRTQQEDSAVYLCASSLRNSGGFTDTQYFGPGTRLTVL.

This clone was observed a few times. This sequence joins TRBV7-2 and TRBJ1-5; possible D gene TRBD1, 5 bases. Trimming left V 7 bases short and J 2 bases short, with 15 bases between. This CDR3 has 15 residues. Germline loops: CDR1 SGHTA, CDR2 FQGNSA. The CDR3: CASTPPGGGNQPQHF. The CDR3 DNA sequence: TGTGCCAGCACCCCTCCCGGGGGGGGCAATCAGCCCCAGCATTTT.

In its sample, this clone was seen a few times. The chain couples TRBV4-1 to TRBJ2-1, with 9 positions matching TRBD2. This CDR3 is 17 amino acids long. Germline values: CDR1 MGHRA, CDR2 YSYEKL. Losses at the gene ends were 1 base for V and 4 bases for J; bases not matched to a gene: 8. CDR3 loop: CASSQGTLAGRYNEQFF. CDR3 DNA: TGCGCCAGCAGCCAAGGTACGCTAGCGGGGAGATACAATGAGCAGTTCTTC.

V gene TRBV28 combines with J gene TRBJ1-2; the match to TRBD1 covers 7 bases. The CDR3 loop spans 15 amino acids. With 5 bases clipped from V and 6 bases from J, the junction kept 12 bases outside the gene matches. Germline V gene data show CDR1 as MDHEN and CDR2 as SYDVKM. The CDR3 spells CASSPSFATGNGYTF. The DNA of the CDR3 is TGTGCCAGCAGTCCCTCCTTCGCGACAGGGAATGGCTACACCTTC.

V is TRBV25-1 and J is TRBJ1-4, with D unclear. The CDR3 is made up of 13 amino acids. Germline V lookup: CDR1 MGHDK, CDR2 SYGVNS. V lost 6 bases and J lost 5, with 10 bases in between. The CDR3 DNA reads TGTGCCAGCAGATTGGGAGGAAATGAAAAACTGTTTTTT. This sequence encodes CASRLGGNEKLFF.

V usage is TRBV5-1 and J usage is TRBJ2-5; D is unresolved. The V and J ends lost 4 bases and 7 bases respectively, with 17 bases between them. The CDR3 contains 14 residues. Germline assignment: CDR1 SGHRS and CDR2 YFSETQ. The CDR3 DNA reads as TGCGCCAGCAGCCCTGGCATAGGAGACGGGACCCAGTACTTC. Its protein product is CASSPGIGDGTQYF.

This clone has only a few counts. One end of the junction is discordant with germline, which a read error may explain. The rearrangement joins TRBV7-7 to TRBJ2-1; 9 bases fit TRBD1. Looked up from germline, CDR1 is SSHAT and CDR2 is FNYEAQ (reference sequence). The CDR3 consists of 16 residues. CDR3 nucleotides: TGTGCTAGCAGCATTGGAGGAGTCGGGACAGGGAATGAGCAGTTCTTC. This encodes CASSIGGVGTGNEQFF.

This clone has a single count. Sequence at one end of the junction differs from germline and may be a read error. V gene TRBV7-7 combines with J gene TRBJ2-2; the D gene is possibly TRBD1 (6 bases). The CDR3 runs 15 residues. CDR1 and CDR2 (germline): SSHAT, FNYEAQ (reference sequence). Here the CDR3 reads CASSLRGTSSGELFF. The DNA of the CDR3 is TGTGCTAGCAGCTTAAGGGGGACAAGCAGTGGGGAGCTGTTTTTT. Drawing the rest from reference TRBV7-7 and TRBJ2-2, the complete variable domain is GAGVSQSPRYKVTKRGQDVTLRCDPISSHATLYWYQQALGQGPEFLTYFNYEAQPDKSGLPSDRFSAERPEGSISTLTIQRTEQRDSAMYRCASSLRGTSSGELFFGEGSRLTVL.

The chain is built from TRBV7-2 and TRBJ2-5; the D is unclear. The germline CDR1 and CDR2 sequences are SGHTA and FQGNSA. CDR3 size: 14 residues. The V end lost 0 bases, the J end lost 0 bases, and 5 bases lay between the germline ends. CDR3 protein: CASSLAGHQETQYF. The DNA for the CDR3 is TGTGCCAGCAGCTTAGCGGGCCACCAAGAGACCCAGTACTTC.

V and J are TRBV5-1 and TRBJ2-7; 7 bases match TRBD2. Trimming at V came to 5 bases and at J to 6 bases, leaving 11 bases not matched to a gene. Germline loops: CDR1 SGHRS, CDR2 YFSETQ. The CDR3 runs to 14 residues. The CDR3 spells CASRWDRGVGEQYF. The CDR3 region has the DNA TGCGCCAGCAGATGGGACCGGGGGGTTGGCGAGCAGTACTTC.

A few counts support this clone. This chain joins TRBV10-3 and TRBJ2-5, with 9 bases that match TRBD2. Trimming removed 7 bases from V and 5 bases from J; junction bases left unmatched: 5. The CDR3 has 13 amino acids. Germline V gene data show CDR1 as ENHRY and CDR2 as SYGVKD. The CDR3 DNA reads TGTGCCATCATGCGCGGGAGGGGGGAGACCCAGTACTTC. This translates into CAIMRGRGETQYF.

The chain carries TRBV18 and TRBJ1-3; TRBD1 is a possible D gene (6 bases). Trimming shortened V by 2 bases and J by 3 bases, and 8 bases separated the two germline ends. CDR1 and CDR2 from the germline V gene are KGHSH and LQKENI. This CDR3 has 14 amino acids. The CDR3 DNA reads TGTGCCAGCTCACCAGGGGGCGGTGGAAACACCATATATTTT. Its translation: CASSPGGGGNTIYF. Together with reference TRBV18 and TRBJ1-3, the CDR3 gives the full variable domain: NAGVMQNPRHLVRRRGQEARLRCSPMKGHSHVYWYRQLPEEGLKFMVYLQKENIIDESGMPKERFSAEFPKEGPSILRIQQVVRGDSAAYFCASSPGGGGNTIYFGEGSWLTVV.

The gene calls are TRBV15 and TRBJ2-1, with D possibly TRBD2 on 5 matching bases. CDR3 length: 17 residues. The V end was cut by 0 bases, the J end by 7 bases, with 19 bases between. CDR1 and CDR2 (germline): LNHNV, YYDKDF (reference sequence). CDR3 bases: TGTGCCACCAGCAGAGATCACTCGAGCCAACCGGGGAATGAGCAGTTCTTC. Translation gives CATSRDHSSQPGNEQFF.

This chain joins TRBV21-1 and TRBJ1-2; TRBD1 is taken as the D call from the table, unchecked against the DNA. TRBV21-1 is a pseudogene segment. The length of the CDR3 is 15 residues. The CDR3 DNA sequence: TGTGCCAGCGCCTCACAGGGGGAGCGAGACTATGGCTACACCTTC. It specifies CASASQGERDYGYTF.

The chain links TRBV11-2 to TRBJ2-1; a possible D gene is TRBD1 (5 bases). Trimming stripped 3 bases from V and 0 bases from J, with 12 bases between. The CDR3 consists of 16 residues. In germline, CDR1 is SGHAT, CDR2 FQNNGV. The CDR3 spells CASSFAGYDSYNEQFF. CDR3 sequence (DNA): TGTGCCAGCAGCTTCGCAGGGTACGACTCCTACAATGAGCAGTTCTTC.

The CDR3 reads CASSSGTSRGEQFF. As DNA, the CDR3 is TGCGCCAGCAGCTCCGGGACTAGCCGCGGTGAGCAGTTCTTC. J is TRBJ2-1 and V is TRBV5-1, with TRBD2 identical over 9 bases. The V gene's germline CDR1 is SGHRS and CDR2 YFSETQ. The CDR3 extends over 14 amino acids. V lost 3 bases, J lost 9 bases, and 7 bases stayed unmatched. Full variable domain (rest looked up from reference TRBV5-1 and TRBJ2-1): KAGVTQTPRYLIKTRGQQVTLSCSPISGHRSVSWYQQTPGQGLQFLFEYFSETQRNKGNFPGRFSGRQFSNSRSEMNVSTLELGDSALYLCASSSGTSRGEQFFGPGTRLTVL.

V is TRBV19 and J is TRBJ1-2, with 8 positions matching TRBD1. Germline V lookup: CDR1 LNHDA, CDR2 SQIVND (reference sequence). Trimming at V came to 4 bases and at J to 4 bases, leaving 8 bases not matched to a gene. The CDR3 consists of 15 residues. The DNA of the CDR3 is TGTGCCAGTAGTAGAGACAGGGGCGACTCCTATGGCTACACCTTC. As protein: CASSRDRGDSYGYTF.

The chain couples TRBV27 to TRBJ2-1, with a possible D match to TRBD2 (6 bases). The germline CDR1 and CDR2 sequences are MNHEY and SMNVEV (reference sequence). This CDR3 spans 15 amino acids. Trimming removed 6 bases at V and 7 bases at J, with 19 bases between. The CDR3 reads CASSSTAGTGNEQFF. DNA of the CDR3: TGTGCCAGCAGCTCAACCGCGGGGACTGGGAATGAGCAGTTCTTC.

V and J are TRBV18 and TRBJ1-5; D remains ambiguous. Germline-derived CDR1 and CDR2 are KGHSH and LQKENI. Trimming removed 2 bases from V and 9 bases from J, with 14 bases in between. CDR3 length: 14 residues. This CDR3 is CASSPEGNSRPQHF. The CDR3 DNA reads TGTGCCAGCTCACCAGAGGGTAATAGTAGGCCCCAGCATTTT.

The chain uses TRBV11-3 and TRBJ2-7; a possible D gene is TRBD1 (6 bases). The CDR3 is 15 residues long. Per germline, CDR1 SGHNT and CDR2 YENEEA. The V gene lost 1 base and the J gene lost 0 bases, with 10 bases spanning the gap. The CDR3 reads CASSLGQGRSYEQYF. The CDR3 DNA reads as TGTGCCAGCAGCTTAGGTCAGGGGCGCTCCTACGAGCAGTACTTC.

There are a few counts of this clone. The chain employs TRBV15 and TRBJ1-6; D gene unclear. The CDR3 runs 16 residues. Germline loops: CDR1 LNHNV, CDR2 YYDKDF (reference sequence). The V and J ends lost 4 bases and 3 bases respectively, with 13 bases between them. The CDR3 sequence is CATSTTPGGYNSPLHF. CDR3 DNA sequence: TGTGCCACCAGCACAACCCCGGGAGGCTATAATTCACCCCTCCACTTT.